This T cell receptor beta chain derives from a study of CD8+ T cells in alopecia areata. This clone was observed a handful of times. Its antigen is undetermined. RNA extraction and reverse transcription yielded cDNA as sequencing template. TCRdb's copy holds only in-frame clones and misses some; the assay was immunoSEQ multiplex PCR. The repertoire holds 140,000 or so clones, with roughly 60% as singletons. Whole-study findings and limits: Elevated clonality characterized lesional scalp relative to normal scalp, particularly in alopecia totalis/universalis. The study found TCR sharing across patients less clear than in mice, possibly for HLA reasons.

This CDR3 contains 12 residues. Germline CDR1 MGHDK, CDR2 SYGVNS. V was trimmed by 0 bases and J by 6 bases, leaving 4 bases between them. The TCR was taken from a human donor in good health. The genes are TRBV25-1 and TRBJ2-3; no firm D call. The sample comprised CD8+ T cells sorted from blood. This CDR3 reads CASSEYGDTQYF. Written as DNA, the CDR3 is TGTGCCAGCAGTGAATACGGGGATACGCAGTATTTT. The full variable domain, with the rest looked up from reference TRBV25-1 and TRBJ2-3, is EADIYQTPRYLVIGTGKKITLECSQTMGHDKMYWYQQDPGMELHLIHYSYGVNSTEKGDLSSESTVSRIRTEHFPLTLESARPSHTSQYLCASSEYGDTQYFGPGTRLTVL.